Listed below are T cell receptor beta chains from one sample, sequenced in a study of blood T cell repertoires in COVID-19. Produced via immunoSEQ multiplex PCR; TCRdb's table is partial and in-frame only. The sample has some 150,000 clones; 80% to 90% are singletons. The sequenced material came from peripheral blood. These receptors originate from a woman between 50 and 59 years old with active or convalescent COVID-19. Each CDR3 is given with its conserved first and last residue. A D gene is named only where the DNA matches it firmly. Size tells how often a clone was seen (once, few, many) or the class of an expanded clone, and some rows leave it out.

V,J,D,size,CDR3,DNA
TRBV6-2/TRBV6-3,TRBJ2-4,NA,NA,CASSPDLTGFRLVKNIQYF,TGTGCCAGCAGCCCTGATTTGACGGGATTCCGGCTGGTCAAAAACATTCAGTACTTC
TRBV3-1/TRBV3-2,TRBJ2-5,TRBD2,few,CASSQAASGGAGTQYF,TGTGCCAGCAGCCAAGCGGCTAGCGGGGGGGCAGGGACCCAGTACTTC
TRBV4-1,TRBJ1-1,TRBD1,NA,CASSQGGQGHTEAFF,TGCGCCAGCAGCCAAGGGGGACAGGGGCACACTGAAGCTTTCTTT
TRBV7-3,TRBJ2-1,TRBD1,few,CASSYDRGRENEQFF,TGTGCCAGCAGTTATGACAGGGGGCGTGAGAATGAGCAGTTCTTC
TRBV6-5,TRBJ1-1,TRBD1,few,CASSRTPGGTEAFF,TGTGCCAGCAGCCGGACCCCAGGGGGAACTGAAGCTTTCTTT
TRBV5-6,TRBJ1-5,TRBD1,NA,CASSLGQGAGQPQHF,TGTGCCAGCAGCTTGGGACAGGGGGCAGGCCAGCCCCAGCATTTT
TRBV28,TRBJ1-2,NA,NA,CASSFPLSAGRAYGYTF,TGTGCCAGCAGTTTCCCTCTCTCGGCAGGTCGAGCTTATGGCTACACCTTC
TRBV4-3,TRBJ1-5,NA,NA,CASSQRRADQPQHF,TGCGCCAGCAGCCAACGCAGGGCTGATCAGCCCCAGCATTTT
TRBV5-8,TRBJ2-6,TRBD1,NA,CASSPGWDRGRSGANVLTF,TGTGCCAGCAGCCCGGGGTGGGACAGGGGGCGTTCTGGGGCCAACGTCCTGACTTTC
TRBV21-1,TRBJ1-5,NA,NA,CASSKTPQGAGQPQHF,TGTGCCAGCAGCAAAACCCCACAGGGGGCAGGTCAGCCCCAGCATTTT
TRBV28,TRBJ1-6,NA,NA,CASSLGPGGSPLHF,TGTGCCAGCAGTTTGGGCCCCGGAGGCTCACCCCTCCACTTT
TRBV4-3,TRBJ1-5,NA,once,CASSQDTGINQPQHF,TGCGCCAGCAGCCAAGATACAGGGATTAATCAGCCCCAGCATTTT
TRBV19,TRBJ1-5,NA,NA,CASSIQGGQPQHF,TGTGCCAGTAGTATCCAAGGAGGACAGCCCCAGCATTTT
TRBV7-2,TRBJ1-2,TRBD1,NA,CASSLVPRGANYGYTF,TGTGCCAGCAGCTTAGTTCCCAGGGGGGCTAACTATGGCTACACCTTC
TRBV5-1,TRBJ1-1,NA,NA,CASSLEGVKAFF,TGCGCCAGCAGCTTGGAAGGGGTTAAAGCTTTCTTT
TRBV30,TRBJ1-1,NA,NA,CAWMATEAFF,TGTGCCTGGATGGCCACTGAAGCTTTCTTT
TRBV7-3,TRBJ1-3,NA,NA,CASSSRAGDLNTIYF,TGTGCCAGCAGCTCGCGCGCAGGCGATCTAAACACCATATATTTT
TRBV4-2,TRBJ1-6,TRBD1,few,CASSQEDRGGSPLHF,TGTGCCAGCAGCCAAGAGGACAGGGGAGGTTCACCCCTCCACTTT
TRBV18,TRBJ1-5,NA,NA,CASSLVEELGQHF,TGTGCCAGCTCACTAGTAGAGGAGTTAGGCCAGCATTTT
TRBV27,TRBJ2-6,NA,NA,CASRGTGANVLTF,TGTGCCAGCCGGGGGACTGGGGCCAACGTCCTGACTTTC
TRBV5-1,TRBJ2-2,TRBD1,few,CASSVRDRGTGELFF,TGCGCCAGCAGCGTCCGGGACAGGGGCACCGGGGAGCTGTTTTTT
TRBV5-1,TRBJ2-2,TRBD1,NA,CASSLRTGDTGELFF,TGCGCCAGCAGCCTAAGGACAGGGGACACCGGGGAGCTGTTTTTT
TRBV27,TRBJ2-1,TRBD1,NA,CASSTFGQALDEQFF,TGTGCCAGCAGTACCTTCGGACAGGCCTTGGATGAGCAGTTCTTC
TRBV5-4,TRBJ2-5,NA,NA,CASSFVERQETQYF,TGTGCCAGCAGCTTCGTGGAGAGACAAGAGACCCAGTACTTC
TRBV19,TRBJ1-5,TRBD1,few,CASSSDRTVSSNQPQHF,TGTGCCAGTAGTTCGGACAGGACGGTATCGAGCAATCAGCCCCAGCATTTT
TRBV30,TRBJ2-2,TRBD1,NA,CARQGLWGTGELFF,TGTGCCCGACAGGGCCTCTGGGGCACCGGGGAGCTGTTTTTT
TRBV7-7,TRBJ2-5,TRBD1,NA,CASSLDWDSQETQYF,TGTGCTAGCAGCTTAGACTGGGACAGCCAAGAGACCCAGTACTTC
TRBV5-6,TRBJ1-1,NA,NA,CASSLGQKNTEAFF,TGTGCCAGCAGCTTGGGACAAAAGAACACTGAAGCTTTCTTT
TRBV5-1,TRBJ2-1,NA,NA,CASTMGGASSYNEQFF,TGCGCCAGCACCATGGGGGGGGCGAGCTCCTACAATGAGCAGTTCTTC
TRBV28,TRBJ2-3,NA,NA,CASSLVAGAITDTQYF,TGTGCCAGCAGTTTAGTGGCGGGGGCAATCACAGATACGCAGTATTTT
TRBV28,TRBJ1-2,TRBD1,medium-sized,CASSHFTLRDRRNYGYTF,TGTGCCAGCAGTCACTTCACACTTCGGGACAGGAGAAACTATGGCTACACCTTC
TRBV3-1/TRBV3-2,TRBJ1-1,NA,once,CASSQYSNTEAFF,TGTGCCAGCAGCCAGTACTCGAACACTGAAGCTTTCTTT
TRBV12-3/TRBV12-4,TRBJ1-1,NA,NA,CASSPFDTEAFF,TGTGCCAGCAGTCCCTTCGACACTGAAGCTTTCTTT
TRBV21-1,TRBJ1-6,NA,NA,CASSPRPLGQGVTTLSSPLHF,TGTGCCAGCAGCCCACGACCTCTGGGACAGGGTGTCACTACCCTAAGTTCACCCCTCCACTTT
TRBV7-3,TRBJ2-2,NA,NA,CASSFAPGESTGELFF,TGTGCCAGCAGCTTCGCCCCGGGAGAGTCCACCGGGGAGCTGTTTTTT
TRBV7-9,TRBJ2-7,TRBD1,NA,CASSPRQGISYEQYF,TGTGCCAGCAGCCCTAGACAGGGAATCTCCTACGAGCAGTACTTC
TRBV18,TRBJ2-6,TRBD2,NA,CASSRGAGSSGANVLTF,TGTGCCAGCTCGCGGGGGGCAGGATCTTCTGGGGCCAACGTCCTGACTTTC
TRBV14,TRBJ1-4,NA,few,CASSQDGEKLFF,TGTGCCAGCAGCCAAGATGGCGAAAAACTGTTTTTT
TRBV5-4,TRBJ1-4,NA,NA,CASSLATTATNEKLFF,TGTGCCAGCAGCTTGGCGACGACTGCAACTAATGAAAAACTGTTTTTT
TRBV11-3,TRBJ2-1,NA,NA,CASSFAGRPKEQFF,TGTGCCAGCAGCTTCGCAGGCCGGCCCAAGGAGCAGTTCTTC
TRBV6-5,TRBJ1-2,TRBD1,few,CASRRQGPYGYTF,TGTGCCAGCAGGAGACAGGGGCCCTATGGCTACACCTTC
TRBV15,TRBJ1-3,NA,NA,CATSRLQGSGNTIYF,TGTGCCACCAGCAGATTACAGGGTTCCGGAAACACCATATATTTT
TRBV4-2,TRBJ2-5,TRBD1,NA,CASSQERGTGAVEETQYF,TGTGCCAGCAGCCAAGAGAGGGGGACAGGGGCAGTGGAGGAGACCCAGTACTTC
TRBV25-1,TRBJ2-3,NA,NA,CASSISSRADTQYF,TGTGCCAGCAGTATTTCTAGCCGTGCAGATACGCAGTATTTT
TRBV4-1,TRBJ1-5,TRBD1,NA,CASSQRTGAQPQHF,TGCGCCAGCAGCCAAAGGACAGGTGCTCAGCCCCAGCATTTT
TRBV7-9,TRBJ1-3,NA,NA,CASSLRGNSGNTIYF,TGTGCCAGCAGCTTAAGGGGGAACTCTGGAAACACCATATATTTT
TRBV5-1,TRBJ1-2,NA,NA,CASRLTVNYGYTF,TGCGCCAGCAGATTGACGGTGAACTATGGCTACACCTTC
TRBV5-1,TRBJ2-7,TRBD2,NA,CASSSGTSGPSSYEQYF,TGCGCCAGCAGCTCCGGGACTAGCGGGCCTAGCTCCTACGAGCAGTACTTC
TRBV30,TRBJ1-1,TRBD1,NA,CAWSLGTGGYTEAFF,TGTGCCTGGAGTCTCGGAACAGGGGGGTACACTGAAGCTTTCTTT
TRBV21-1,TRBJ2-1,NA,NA,CASLKLDRGEQFF,TGTGCCAGCCTCAAATTAGACCGGGGTGAGCAGTTCTTC
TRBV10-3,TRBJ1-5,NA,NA,CAISPGQSSQPQHF,TGTGCCATCAGTCCCGGACAGAGCAGTCAGCCCCAGCATTTT
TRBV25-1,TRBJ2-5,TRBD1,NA,CASSGDRLQETQYF,TGTGCCAGCAGTGGGGACAGACTACAAGAGACCCAGTACTTC
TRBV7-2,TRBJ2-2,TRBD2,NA,CASSLGLADRGDTGELFF,TGTGCCAGCAGCTTAGGCCTAGCGGACCGGGGAGACACCGGGGAGCTGTTTTTT
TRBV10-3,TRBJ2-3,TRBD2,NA,CAISAAGTSGADTQYF,TGTGCCATCAGTGCGGCCGGGACTAGCGGGGCAGATACGCAGTATTTT
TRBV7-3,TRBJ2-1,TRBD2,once,CASSYQGLAVNEQFF,TGTGCCAGCAGCTACCAGGGACTAGCGGTTAATGAGCAGTTCTTC
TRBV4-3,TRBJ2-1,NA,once,CASSQDQGSYNEQFF,TGCGCCAGCAGCCAAGATCAGGGCTCCTACAATGAGCAGTTCTTC